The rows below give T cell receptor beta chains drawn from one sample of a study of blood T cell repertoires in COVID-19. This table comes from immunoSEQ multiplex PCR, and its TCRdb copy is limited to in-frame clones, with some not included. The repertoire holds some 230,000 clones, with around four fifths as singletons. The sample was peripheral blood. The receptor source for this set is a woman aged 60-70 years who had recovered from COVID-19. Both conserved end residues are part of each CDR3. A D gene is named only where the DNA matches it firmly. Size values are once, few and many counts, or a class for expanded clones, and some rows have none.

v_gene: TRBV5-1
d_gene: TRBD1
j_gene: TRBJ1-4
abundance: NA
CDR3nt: TGCGCCAGCAGCACCGGACAGGGTGGGAGTGAAAAACTGTTTTTT
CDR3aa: CASSTGQGGSEKLFF

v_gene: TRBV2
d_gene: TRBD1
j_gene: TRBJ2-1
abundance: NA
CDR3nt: TGTGCCAGCAGTGAAAGGCGGGGGACAGGGTGGCTCAATGAGCAGTTCTTC
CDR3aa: CASSERRGTGWLNEQFF

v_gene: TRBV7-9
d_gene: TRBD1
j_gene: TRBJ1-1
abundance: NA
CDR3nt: TGTTTTAGTGGGGACAGGGGCTATAGCACTGAAGCTTTCTTT
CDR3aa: CFSGDRGYSTEAFF

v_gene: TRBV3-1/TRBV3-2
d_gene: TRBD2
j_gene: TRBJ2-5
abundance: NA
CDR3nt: TGTGCCAGCAGCTCAGGGACTAGCGGGGGGGCAGGGGAGACCCAGTACTTC
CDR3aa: CASSSGTSGGAGETQYF

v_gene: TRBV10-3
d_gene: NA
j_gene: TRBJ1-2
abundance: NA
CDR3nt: TGTGCCATCAGTGAACCGGGGGGCGAGGGCTACACCTTC
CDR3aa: CAISEPGGEGYTF

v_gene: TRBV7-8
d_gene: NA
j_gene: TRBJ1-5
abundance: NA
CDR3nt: TGTGCCAGCAGCTTAAGGGCAGGGAAACAGCCCCAGCATTTT
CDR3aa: CASSLRAGKQPQHF

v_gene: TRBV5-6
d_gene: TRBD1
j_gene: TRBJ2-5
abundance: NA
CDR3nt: TGTGCCAGCAGCAAAACAGGGACAGACGAATACCAAGAGACCCAGTACTTC
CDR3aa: CASSKTGTDEYQETQYF

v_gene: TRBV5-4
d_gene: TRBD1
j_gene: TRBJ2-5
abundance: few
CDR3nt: TGTGCCAGCAGCCCAAGGACAGGGGGCGTTTTCGGGGAGACCCAGTACTTC
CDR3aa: CASSPRTGGVFGETQYF

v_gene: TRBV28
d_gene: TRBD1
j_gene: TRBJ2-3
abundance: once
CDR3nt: TGTGCCAGCAGACAAAGGACAGGGTCCCTTTTCTCTAGCACAGATACGCAGTATTTT
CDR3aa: CASRQRTGSLFSSTDTQYF

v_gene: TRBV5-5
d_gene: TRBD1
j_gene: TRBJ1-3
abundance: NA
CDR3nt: TGTGCCAGCACCTGGGGGACAGACGGAAACACCATATATTTT
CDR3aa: CASTWGTDGNTIYF

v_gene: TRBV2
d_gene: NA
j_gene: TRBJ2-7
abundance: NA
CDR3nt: TGTGCCAGCAGTGAAGGTGTCCAAAGGGGGACCTACGAGCAGTACTTC
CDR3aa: CASSEGVQRGTYEQYF

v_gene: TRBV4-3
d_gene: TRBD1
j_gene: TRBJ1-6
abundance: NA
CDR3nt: TGCGCCAGCAGCCAAGCGATTGGCGGGACAGGGGAATCACCCCTCCACTTT
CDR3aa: CASSQAIGGTGESPLHF

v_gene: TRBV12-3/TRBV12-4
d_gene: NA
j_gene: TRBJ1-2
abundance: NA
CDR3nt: TGTGCCAGCAGCACACGACGAGAGGAGGGCTACACCTTC
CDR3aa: CASSTRREEGYTF

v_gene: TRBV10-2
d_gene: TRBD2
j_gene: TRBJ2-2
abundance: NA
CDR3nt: TGCGCCAGCAGACTAGCGGGGGGCCCGAACACCGGGGAGCTGTTTTTT
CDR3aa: CASRLAGGPNTGELFF

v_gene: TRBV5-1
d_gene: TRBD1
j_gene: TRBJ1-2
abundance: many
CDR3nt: TGCGCCAGCAGCCGAACACAGGGGGACTATGGCTACACCTTC
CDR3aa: CASSRTQGDYGYTF

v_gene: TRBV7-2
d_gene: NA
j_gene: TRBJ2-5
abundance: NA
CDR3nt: TGTGCCAGCAGCTCCCCGGGGGTACAGTCAGAAGAGACCCAGTACTTC
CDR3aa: CASSSPGVQSEETQYF

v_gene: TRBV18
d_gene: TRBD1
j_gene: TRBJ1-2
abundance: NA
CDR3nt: TGTGCCAGCTCACGACGGGACAGGGATATCGGCTACACCTTC
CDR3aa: CASSRRDRDIGYTF

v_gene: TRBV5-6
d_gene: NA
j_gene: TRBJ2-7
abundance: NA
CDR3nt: TGTGCCAGCAGCCCGGGACAACCCTACGAGCAGTACTTC
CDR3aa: CASSPGQPYEQYF

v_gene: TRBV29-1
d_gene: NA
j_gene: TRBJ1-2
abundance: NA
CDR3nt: TGCAGCGTCCCTACGAACACGGAGGGCTACACCTTC
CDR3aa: CSVPTNTEGYTF

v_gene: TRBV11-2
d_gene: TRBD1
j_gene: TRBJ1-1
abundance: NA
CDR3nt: TGTGCCAGCAGCTTCCCAGGGGGTACCGAAGCTTTCTTT
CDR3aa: CASSFPGGTEAFF

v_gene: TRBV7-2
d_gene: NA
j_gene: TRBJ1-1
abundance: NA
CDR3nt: TGTGCCAGCAGCTTACGAGGAGGGAATCTGAACACTGAAGCTTTCTTT
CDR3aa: CASSLRGGNLNTEAFF

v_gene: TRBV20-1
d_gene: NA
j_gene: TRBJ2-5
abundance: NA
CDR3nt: TGCAGTGCGGGGACATCAACCCAGTACTTC
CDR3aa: CSAGTSTQYF

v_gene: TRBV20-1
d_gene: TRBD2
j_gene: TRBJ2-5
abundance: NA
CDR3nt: TGCAGTGTGGAGCGGGGGACCCAGTACTTC
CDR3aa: CSVERGTQYF

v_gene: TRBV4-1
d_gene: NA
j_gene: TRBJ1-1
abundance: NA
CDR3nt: TGCGCCAGCAGCCAAACAACAGGGAGCCACACTGAAGCTTTCTTT
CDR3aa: CASSQTTGSHTEAFF

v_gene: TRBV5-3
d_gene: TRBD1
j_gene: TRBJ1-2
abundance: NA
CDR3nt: TGTGCCAGAAGTCACGGGACAGGATTCTATGGCTACACCTTC
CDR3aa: CARSHGTGFYGYTF

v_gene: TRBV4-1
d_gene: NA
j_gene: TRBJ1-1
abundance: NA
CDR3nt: TGCGCCAGCAGCCAGCCGGGCAGGGCGAACACTGAAGCTTTCTTT
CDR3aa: CASSQPGRANTEAFF

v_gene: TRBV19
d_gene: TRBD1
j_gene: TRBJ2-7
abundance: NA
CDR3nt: TGTGCCAGTAGTGTAAGACAGGGGTCTTACGAGCAGTACTTC
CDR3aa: CASSVRQGSYEQYF

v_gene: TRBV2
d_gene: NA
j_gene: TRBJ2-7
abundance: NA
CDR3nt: TGTGCCAGCAGTGGGACAGTTCCCTACGAGCAGTACTTC
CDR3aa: CASSGTVPYEQYF

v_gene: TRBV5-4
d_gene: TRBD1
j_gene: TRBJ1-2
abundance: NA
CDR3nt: TGTGCCAGCAGCTTACCCCCGGGACAGGGGGACCCAGCCTATGGCTACACCTTC
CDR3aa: CASSLPPGQGDPAYGYTF

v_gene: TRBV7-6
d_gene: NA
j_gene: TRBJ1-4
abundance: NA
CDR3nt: TGTGCCAGCAGCTCCCCTACTAATGAAAAACTGTTTTTT
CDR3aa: CASSSPTNEKLFF

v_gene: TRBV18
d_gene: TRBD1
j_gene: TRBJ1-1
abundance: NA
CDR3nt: TGTGCCAGCTCACCGTTCGGGACAGCGAACACTGAAGCTTTCTTT
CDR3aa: CASSPFGTANTEAFF

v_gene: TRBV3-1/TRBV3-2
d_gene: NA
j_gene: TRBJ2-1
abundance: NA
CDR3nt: TGTGCCAGCAGCCAAGTTTTTAACAGGGTAGGTGAGCAGTTCTTC
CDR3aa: CASSQVFNRVGEQFF

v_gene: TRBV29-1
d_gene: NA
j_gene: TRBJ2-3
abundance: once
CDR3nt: TGCAGCGCCGTCGCTCGACTCCTTACTAGCACAGATACGCAGTATTTT
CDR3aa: CSAVARLLTSTDTQYF

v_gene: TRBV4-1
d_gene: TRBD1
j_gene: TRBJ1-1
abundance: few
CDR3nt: TGCGCCAGCAGCCAAGTACCGGGACAGTGGCACACTGAAGCTTTCTTT
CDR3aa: CASSQVPGQWHTEAFF

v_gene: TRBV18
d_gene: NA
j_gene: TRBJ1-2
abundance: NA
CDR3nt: TGTGCCAGCTCACCTCCATCGGGGGTGAACTATGGCTACACCTTC
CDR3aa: CASSPPSGVNYGYTF

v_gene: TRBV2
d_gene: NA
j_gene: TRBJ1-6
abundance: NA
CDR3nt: TGTGCCAGCAGCCTACAGGGCCCCTATAATTCACCCCTCCACTTT
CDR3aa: CASSLQGPYNSPLHF